Sequencing of this TCR beta chain was carried out in a study of blood T cell repertoires in COVID-19. Study background: From the United States, Italy and Spain came samples of acute and convalescent COVID-19. From T cells, B-cell-depleted T cells, or PBMCs came the material, which was cDNA or gDNA.

The CDR3 sequence is 14 residues long. Germline loops: CDR1 MNHEY, CDR2 SMNVEV (reference sequence). V trimming: 5 bases; J trimming: 3 bases; junction bases outside the gene matches: 6. Authors' methods: The authors estimated nucleated cell counts from reference gene primer amplification. The method was immunoSEQ multiplex PCR; TCRdb's version includes in-frame clones alone and lacks a portion of them. Clonal size and the V and J genes are those of that table, whereas D and trimming came from the DNA. This table holds over 200,000 clones, around 86% found once. The chain combines TRBV27 with TRBJ2-7, with TRBD1 matching 8 bases. The clonotype was recovered from a human donor in a cohort sampled during active COVID-19. The material sequenced was peripheral blood. The CDR3 DNA is TGTGCCAGCAGTACACGGGACAGGCTCTACGAGCAGTACTTC. As protein: CASSTRDRLYEQYF.